A single sample gave rise to the 29 T cell receptor beta chains below, sequenced in a study of beta chain features in type 1 diabetes. General observations from the study: Type 1 diabetes patients showed a moderate but significant shortening of TCRB CDR3s in all four CD4+ subsets.

These receptors' targets are unknown. Every isolated RNA sample was fully reverse transcribed, so sequencing captured expressed TCRB transcripts. Assay: immunoSEQ multiplex PCR; the TCRdb copy retains only in-frame clones and omits some. The table shows 300,000 to 400,000 clones, with 9.6% occurring only once. Sequenced sample: central memory CD4+ T cells from blood. These receptors were obtained from a man aged 30 to 45 with type 1 diabetes.

This clone turned up a few times. The chain combines TRBV11-2 with TRBJ1-1, with D maybe TRBD1 (5 bases). This CDR3 contains 13 residues. V lost 1 base, J lost 10 bases, and 13 bases lay in between. Germline V lookup: CDR1 SGHAT, CDR2 FQNNGV. Here the CDR3 reads CASSLVGRGGAFF. The CDR3 nucleotides are TGTGCCAGCAGCTTAGTCGGTCGGGGGGGAGCTTTCTTT. Complete variable domain (other parts from reference TRBV11-2 and TRBJ1-1): EAGVAQSPRYKIIEKRQSVAFWCNPISGHATLYWYQQILGQGPKLLIQFQNNGVVDDSQLPKDRFSAERLKGVDSTLKIQPAKLEDSAVYLCASSLVGRGGAFFGQGTRLTVV.

This clone was detected a few times. The genes are TRBV14 and TRBJ2-7; 7 nucleotides line up with TRBD1. CDR1 SGHDN and CDR2 FVKESK come from the germline V gene. The CDR3 totals 13 residues. The trim removed 1 base at V and 7 bases at J, leaving 4 bases unmatched. This CDR3 reads CASSQVDRVEQYF. CDR3 nucleotides: TGTGCCAGCAGCCAAGTCGACAGGGTAGAGCAGTACTTC.

This clone was found a few times. This chain joins TRBV11-3 and TRBJ2-6, with D possibly TRBD1 on 5 matching bases. V lost 3 bases, J lost 0 bases, and 12 bases lay in between. The germline V gene encodes CDR1 SGHNT and CDR2 YENEEA. The CDR3 contains 17 residues. As DNA, the CDR3 is TGTGCCAGCAGCTTCGGGTCAGACAGCTCTGGGGCCAACGTCCTGACTTTC. Its translation is CASSFGSDSSGANVLTF.

As regards this clone: A single base is all that separates this from a far larger clone, so a read error is likely. The chain uses TRBV5-8 and TRBJ2-3; D perhaps matches TRBD1 (6 bases). V was cut by 4 bases and J by 5 bases, with 11 bases left in between. The CDR3 consists of 13 residues. Germline CDR1 SGHTS, CDR2 YDEGEE. In nucleotides, the CDR3 is TGTGCCAGCAGCCCAAACAGGGAAGATACGCAGTATTTT. This encodes CASSPNREDTQYF.

The gene calls are TRBV18 and TRBJ2-3; D is ambiguous. The CDR3 totals 16 residues. With 0 bases removed from V and 6 bases from J, the gap between germline ends came to 16 bases. The germline V gene has CDR1 KGHSH and CDR2 LQKENI. The CDR3 loop is CASSPPFSRRSDTQYF. The DNA of the CDR3 is TGTGCCAGCTCACCACCGTTTAGTAGGAGAAGTGATACGCAGTATTTT.

This clone showed up just a few times. The rearrangement uses TRBV29-1 and TRBJ2-1; 14 positions match TRBD2. V shed 6 bases, J shed 4 bases, and the junction held 5 bases outside the gene matches. The CDR3 is 15 amino acids. Germline V lookup: CDR1 SQVTM, CDR2 ANQGSEA. The CDR3 DNA is TGCAGCGTGACTAGCGGGAGGGTTCAATACAATGAGCAGTTCTTC. It encodes CSVTSGRVQYNEQFF.

This chain joins TRBV2 and TRBJ1-6; 7 nucleotides match TRBD1. Germline V gene sequence: CDR1 SNHLY, CDR2 FYNNEI. V was pared by 8 bases and J by 9 bases, with 10 bases of the junction left unmatched. The CDR3 loop spans 14 amino acids. The CDR3 DNA follows: TGTGCCAGCTCAGAGCGACAGGGTCCTTCACCCCTCCACTTT. As protein: CASSERQGPSPLHF. The complete variable domain, with remaining parts taken from reference TRBV2 and TRBJ1-6, reads EPEVTQTPSHQVTQMGQEVILRCVPISNHLYFYWYRQILGQKVEFLVSFYNNEISEKSEIFDDQFSVERPDGSNFTLKIRSTKLEDSAMYFCASSERQGPSPLHFGNGTRLTVT.

This clone has a handful of counts. V usage is TRBV7-2 and J usage is TRBJ2-4; D gene uncertain. CDR1 and CDR2 from the germline V gene are SGHTA and FQGNSA. The CDR3 has 13 amino acids. V shed 1 base and J shed 9 bases, with 10 bases lying between them. CDR3 amino acids: CASSLDRVGIQYF. The CDR3 DNA follows: TGTGCCAGCAGCTTAGATCGGGTGGGCATTCAGTACTTC.

The V call is TRBV10-3, the J call TRBJ1-4, with 8 positions matching TRBD1. From germline, CDR1 is ENHRY and CDR2 SYGVKD. After removal of 2 bases from V and 4 bases from J, the junction contained 0 bases not matched to a gene. The CDR3 sequence is 14 residues long. The CDR3 DNA is TGTGCCATCAGTGAGACAGGGGGTAATGAAAAACTGTTTTTT. This sequence encodes CAISETGGNEKLFF.

The chain carries TRBV7-7 and TRBJ2-1, with 7 positions matching TRBD2. The CDR3 sequence is 14 residues long. V was pared by 0 bases and J by 9 bases, with 5 bases of the junction left unmatched. Germline V gene sequence: CDR1 SSHAT, CDR2 FNYEAQ (reference sequence). The CDR3 region is CASSLAQGGGEQFF. DNA for the CDR3: TGTGCCAGCAGCTTAGCGCAGGGCGGGGGTGAGCAGTTCTTC.

Comment on this clone: This same CDR3 is encoded by further DNA sequences in the sample. This chain links TRBV5-1 with TRBJ2-2, with 7 nucleotides matching TRBD1. The CDR3 spans 16 residues. J was trimmed by 2 bases and V by 0 bases; bases with no gene match: 4. CDR1 and CDR2 from the germline V gene are SGHRS and YFSETQ. CDR3 residues: CASSLGQGVNTGELFF. The CDR3 nucleotides read TGCGCCAGCAGCTTGGGACAGGGCGTTAACACCGGGGAGCTGTTTTTT.

The V call is TRBV6-5, the J call TRBJ1-1; 9 nucleotides agree with TRBD1. Germline CDR1 and CDR2: MNHEY and SVGAGI. This CDR3 is built from 16 residues. V lost 4 bases, J lost 4 bases, and 10 bases stayed unmatched. The CDR3 DNA sequence: TGTGCCAGCAGTTTAACACCCGGGACAGGGACCACTGAAGCTTTCTTT. Its translation is CASSLTPGTGTTEAFF.

The rearrangement links TRBV28 to TRBJ1-2; 8 nucleotides agree with TRBD1. The CDR3 totals 14 residues. Germline trimming cut 5 bases from V and 5 bases from J; bases unmatched to any gene: 7. Germline CDR1 reads MDHEN; CDR2 reads SYDVKM. DNA for the CDR3: TGTGCCAGCAGTGGACCGGGACAGGTTTATGGCTACACCTTC. It yields the protein CASSGPGQVYGYTF.

This clone was seen a handful of times. The chain couples TRBV19 to TRBJ2-1, with a weak D call TRBD2 (6 bases). The CDR3 has 13 residues. Trimming left V 3 bases short and J 10 bases short, with 13 bases between. In germline, CDR1 is LNHDA, CDR2 SQIVND (reference sequence). The CDR3 protein is CASSIARDSEQFF. CDR3 DNA: TGTGCCAGTAGTATCGCCCGGGACTCGGAGCAGTTCTTC. Looking up the rest from reference TRBV19 and TRBJ2-1 gives the full variable domain: DGGITQSPKYLFRKEGQNVTLSCEQNLNHDAMYWYRQDPGQGLRLIYYSQIVNDFQKGDIAEGYSVSREKKESFPLTVTSAQKNPTAFYLCASSIARDSEQFFGPGTRLTVL.

This clone was detected many times. The rearrangement joins TRBV14 to TRBJ2-5; D is perhaps TRBD1 (5 bases). Trimming removed 1 base from V and 0 bases from J, with 9 bases in between. The CDR3 consists of 15 residues. Germline lookup yields CDR1 SGHDN and CDR2 FVKESK. CDR3 residues: CASSQGTIDQETQYF. Here the CDR3 DNA reads TGTGCCAGCAGCCAAGGGACAATCGACCAAGAGACCCAGTACTTC.

This chain links TRBV6-6 with TRBJ1-5; D possibly corresponds to TRBD1 (6 bases). CDR1 and CDR2 (germline): MNHNY, SVGAGI (reference sequence). Trimming stripped 3 bases from V and 5 bases from J, with 14 bases between. This CDR3 region has 15 residues. CDR3 nucleotide sequence: TGTGCCAGCAGTTATGGACAGCGGGGAGATCAGCCCCAGCATTTT. This encodes CASSYGQRGDQPQHF.

The J gene is TRBJ2-5, the V gene TRBV6-5; D call uncertain. The V gene's germline CDR1 is MNHEY and CDR2 SVGAGI. Between the trimmed V and J ends, which lost 6 bases and 2 bases, there was a span of 13 bases. The CDR3 has 14 residues. Here the CDR3 reads CASRKTTYQETQYF. In DNA, the CDR3 is TGTGCCAGCAGAAAGACAACCTATCAAGAGACCCAGTACTTC.

This clone was seen more than once but under ten times. The chain is built from TRBV14 and TRBJ1-2, with D unresolved. CDR3 size: 14 residues. Germline CDR1 and CDR2: SGHDN and FVKESK. V was clipped by 1 base and J by 2 bases, with 8 bases between them. The CDR3 protein is CASSQGQQNYGYTF. The CDR3 DNA sequence: TGTGCCAGCAGCCAAGGGCAGCAGAACTATGGCTACACCTTC. Using reference TRBV14 and TRBJ1-2 for the parts outside the CDR3, the full variable domain is EAGVTQFPSHSVIEKGQTVTLRCDPISGHDNLYWYRRVMGKEIKFLLHFVKESKQDESGMPNNRFLAERTGGTYSTLKVQPAELEDSGVYFCASSQGQQNYGYTFGSGTRLTVV.

V gene TRBV27 combines with J gene TRBJ2-7, with 7 bases fitting TRBD1. The CDR3 is 15 amino acids. Germline CDR1 MNHEY, CDR2 SMNVEV (reference sequence). V was clipped by 8 bases and J by 3 bases; unmatched bases: 13. The CDR3 spells CASGLSRAGGYEQYF. The CDR3 DNA reads TGTGCCAGCGGCCTCTCTCGGGCAGGGGGCTACGAGCAGTACTTC.

This sequence joins TRBV6-4 and TRBJ2-2; D gene ambiguous. The germline V and J ends were trimmed by 5 bases and 0 bases, with 1 base remaining between them. The CDR3 contains 12 residues. Germline lookup yields CDR1 MRHNA and CDR2 SNTAGT. The CDR3 loop reads CASSTNTGELFF. CDR3 nucleotide sequence: TGTGCCAGCAGTACGAACACCGGGGAGCTGTTTTTT.

Ten or more counts support this clone. The chain is built from TRBV5-1 and TRBJ2-1; 7 bases match TRBD2. V was clipped by 4 bases and J by 9 bases; unmatched bases: 13. This CDR3 comprises 15 residues. Germline CDR1 is SGHRS and CDR2 is YFSETQ. The CDR3 nucleotides read TGCGCCAGCAGCCCCGAAGCAGGGAGGGTAGCTGAGCAGTTCTTC. Its translation: CASSPEAGRVAEQFF.

In this sample, this clone turned up a few times. This chain uses TRBV27 with TRBJ1-2, with D possibly TRBD1 on 6 matching bases. The V gene's germline CDR1 is MNHEY and CDR2 SMNVEV (reference sequence). The CDR3 loop spans 14 amino acids. The V and J ends lost 4 bases and 3 bases respectively, with 12 bases between them. The CDR3 spells CASSSVDSHYGYTF. CDR3 in DNA: TGTGCCAGCAGTTCCGTGGACAGCCACTATGGCTACACCTTC.

The chain carries TRBV28 and TRBJ2-4, with no clear D. CDR1 is MDHEN, CDR2 SYDVKM, per germline. This CDR3 contains 13 residues. Trimming took off 3 bases at V and 0 bases at J, with 3 bases between the two ends. CDR3: CASSFVAKNIQYF. The CDR3 DNA reads as TGTGCCAGCAGTTTCGTAGCCAAAAACATTCAGTACTTC.

V is TRBV7-8 and J is TRBJ2-7; D perhaps matches TRBD1 (5 bases). Trimming removed 1 base from V and 4 bases from J, with 11 bases in between. This CDR3 has 14 residues. The germline V gene encodes CDR1 SGHVS and CDR2 FQNEAQ. CDR3 coding DNA: TGTGCCAGCAGCTTAGTTCAGGGTGGGTACGAGCAGTACTTC. This encodes CASSLVQGGYEQYF.

This clone has just a few counts. The chain carries TRBV5-4 and TRBJ2-1, with D uncertain. From germline, CDR1 is SGHNT and CDR2 YYREEE (reference sequence). The CDR3 length is 13 residues. Trimming cost V 4 bases and J 10 bases, with 15 bases left between them. The CDR3 coding sequence is TGTGCCAGCAGCCTTATTCCCGATGGGGAGCAGTTCTTC. Protein sequence: CASSLIPDGEQFF.

This clone turned up a few times. The V and J genes are TRBV5-4 and TRBJ2-1; possibly TRBD2 for D (6 bases). Germline assignment: CDR1 SGHNT and CDR2 YYREEE (reference sequence). The CDR3 is made up of 16 amino acids. Trimming left V 3 bases short and J 2 bases short, with 15 bases between. CDR3 bases: TGTGCCAGCAGCTCGGGAGCTACCCAGCCCTACAATGAGCAGTTCTTC. Its protein product is CASSSGATQPYNEQFF. Variable domain in full (rest from reference TRBV5-4 and TRBJ2-1): ETGVTQSPTHLIKTRGQQVTLRCSSQSGHNTVSWYQQALGQGPQFIFQYYREEENGRGNFPPRFSGLQFPNYSSELNVNALELDDSALYLCASSSGATQPYNEQFFGPGTRLTVL.

The CDR3 region is CASSKLAGSYNEQFF. In nucleotides, the CDR3 is TGTGCCAGCAGCAAACTAGCGGGATCCTACAATGAGCAGTTCTTC. The V and J genes are TRBV6-4 and TRBJ2-1; 10 bases are a match to TRBD2. J lost 1 base, V lost 6 bases, and 3 bases had no gene match. Germline V gene sequence: CDR1 MRHNA, CDR2 SNTAGT. This CDR3 has 15 residues.

This clone turned up a few times. This chain joins TRBV5-4 and TRBJ2-7, with D uncertain. Germline values: CDR1 SGHNT, CDR2 YYREEE (reference sequence). Trimming left V 1 base short and J 2 bases short, with 13 bases between. The CDR3 runs 15 residues. CDR3 sequence (DNA): TGTGCCAGCAGCTTGCTGCCAGGTGCCACCTACGAGCAGTACTTC. Residues: CASSLLPGATYEQYF.

The sample holds many counts of this clone. The rearrangement joins TRBV20-1 to TRBJ2-7, with no clear D. The length of the CDR3 is 10 residues. Germline-derived CDR1 and CDR2 are DFQATT and SNEGSKA (reference sequence). Between the trimmed V and J ends, which lost 8 bases and 6 bases, there was a span of 11 bases. CDR3 in amino acids: CSPLVGEQYF. The CDR3 DNA sequence: TGCAGTCCCCTCGTAGGCGAGCAGTACTTC.